What follows are 28 T cell receptor beta chains derived from one specimen sequenced in a study of Graves' ophthalmopathy and Graves' hyperthyroidism. Amplification targeted the TCR beta CDR3 regions, with RNA transcripts as the source material. HTBI-primed RT-PCR formed the first round, and a multiplex PCR formed the second. A single record per CDR3 protein comes from TCRdb applying MiXCR to the multiplex PCR reads. The sample consists of 400,000 to 450,000 distinct CDR3 sequences, 21% of them appearing once. The sequenced sample consisted of peripheral blood. The source is a woman aged 18-30 years with stable Graves' hyperthyroidism.

This clonotype was counted ten times or more. The J gene is TRBJ2-2, the V gene TRBV5-1; 8 bases fit TRBD2. Germline CDR1 and CDR2: SGHRS and YFSETQ. This CDR3 has 15 amino acids. Losses at the gene ends were 1 base for V and 5 bases for J; bases not matched to a gene: 4. In DNA, the CDR3 is TGCGCCAGCAGCTTGACAGCGGGAGTTACCGGGGAGCTGTTTTTT. Encoded protein: CASSLTAGVTGELFF.

This clonotype occurred many times. The chain recombines TRBV18 with TRBJ1-1, with no clear D. The V end lost 7 bases, the J end lost 1 base, and 10 bases lay between the germline ends. This CDR3 comprises 13 residues. Germline V gene sequence: CDR1 KGHSH, CDR2 LQKENI. This CDR3 reads CASFLTENTEAFF. The CDR3 nucleotides are TGTGCCAGCTTCTTGACCGAGAACACTGAAGCTTTCTTT.

The chain has TRBV6-1 and TRBJ1-1, with D possibly being TRBD1 (6 bases). V lost 1 base and J lost 0, with 15 bases in between. The V gene's germline CDR1 is MNHNS and CDR2 SASEGT. The CDR3 has 17 residues. Here the CDR3 DNA reads TGTGCCAGCAGTGAAGTTAGCCGGGGGCGCCTGAACACTGAAGCTTTCTTT. The encoded protein is CASSEVSRGRLNTEAFF.

The gene calls are TRBV6-5 and TRBJ1-2; TRBD1 aligns across 8 bases. This CDR3 has 15 amino acids. With V trimmed by 0 bases and J by 5 bases, 5 bases remained unmatched. Germline V gives CDR1 MNHEY, CDR2 SVGAGI. CDR3 amino acids: CASSYSQGAEYGYTF. CDR3 DNA sequence: TGTGCCAGCAGTTACTCCCAGGGGGCTGAGTATGGCTACACCTTC.

This clonotype has a count of ten or more. J is TRBJ2-2 and V is TRBV9, with 9 nucleotides matching TRBD2. CDR3 length equals 17 residues. V was pared by 0 bases and J by 3 bases, with 6 bases of the junction left unmatched. Germline loops: CDR1 SGDLS, CDR2 YYNGEE. This CDR3 reads CASSVVGSGSHTGELFF. The CDR3 DNA is TGTGCCAGCAGCGTAGTTGGTAGCGGGAGTCACACCGGGGAGCTGTTTTTT.

This clonotype was recorded many times. V and J are TRBV28 and TRBJ1-2; possible D gene TRBD1, 6 bases. From germline, CDR1 is MDHEN and CDR2 SYDVKM. This CDR3 contains 12 residues. V was shortened by 7 bases and J by 5 bases, with 11 bases between the two germline ends. The CDR3 reads CASNPTGYGYTF. In DNA form, the CDR3 reads TGTGCCAGCAACCCCACAGGGTATGGCTACACCTTC.

This clonotype has ten or more counts. Here the CDR3 DNA reads TGCAGTGCTCCCAGCGCAGGGACGCACGAGCAGTACTTC. Protein product: CSAPSAGTHEQYF. The J gene is TRBJ2-7, the V gene TRBV20-1, with D tentatively TRBD1 or TRBD2 (5 bases each). Germline V lookup: CDR1 DFQATT, CDR2 SNEGSKA (reference sequence). The CDR3 spans 13 residues. V lost 5 bases to trimming and J lost 5 bases, with 16 bases between them.

This clonotype was recorded many times. An end of the junction differs from the germline gene, which may be a read error. This chain connects TRBV4-1 to TRBJ2-4, with D unresolved. The V gene's germline CDR1 is MGHRA and CDR2 YSYEKL. This CDR3 is built from 14 residues. CDR3 sequence reads: CASSQAAGKNIQYF. CDR3 nucleotide sequence: TGCGCCAGCAGCCAAGCCGCTGGGAAAAACATCCAGTACTTC.

The sample holds many counts of this clonotype. The V call is TRBV11-2, the J call TRBJ1-6; D remains ambiguous. V was trimmed by 5 bases and J by 6 bases, leaving 11 bases between them. The CDR3 spans 14 residues. Germline values: CDR1 SGHAT, CDR2 FQNNGV. CDR3 nucleotide sequence: TGTGCCAGCAGCCAGGACGGATCTAATTCACCCCTCCACTTT. This codes for CASSQDGSNSPLHF.

Ten or more counts support this clonotype. The J gene is TRBJ1-2, the V gene TRBV12-3 or TRBV12-4; tentative D call: TRBD1 (5 bases). CDR3 length: 13 amino acids. V lost 7 bases to trimming and J lost 4 bases, with 13 bases between them. CDR3 bases: TGTGCCAGCACCCTAGGGACGGGCTATGGCTACACCTTC. Translation gives CASTLGTGYGYTF.

The rearrangement links TRBV6-1 to TRBJ2-7; 10 positions match TRBD1. CDR3 length equals 17 residues. The germline V gene has CDR1 MNHNS and CDR2 SASEGT. With 5 bases clipped from V and 0 bases from J, the junction kept 10 bases outside the gene matches. CDR3 coding DNA: TGTGCCAGCAGTCCCCCCGGGACAGGGGCCCTCTCCTACGAGCAGTACTTC. This translates into CASSPPGTGALSYEQYF.

This clonotype was picked up many times. The chain is built from TRBV19 and TRBJ1-5; tentative D call: TRBD1 (5 bases). This CDR3 region has 18 residues. Germline V CDR1 and CDR2: LNHDA, SQIVND (reference sequence). Trimming removed 3 bases from V and 0 bases from J, with 18 bases in between. DNA of the CDR3: TGTGCCAGTAGTATTCGAGCAGGGCCGGAATATAGCAATCAGCCCCAGCATTTT. Translation: CASSIRAGPEYSNQPQHF.

In its sample, this clonotype was seen a few times. This sequence may be a read error, since a much larger clone differs from it by one base. Given the absence of the conserved phenylalanine or tryptophan at the CDR3 end, a read error is likely. This chain links TRBV30 with TRBJ1-1, with unresolved D. Germline lookup yields CDR1 GTSNPN and CDR2 SVGIG (reference sequence). The CDR3 runs to 14 residues. The V end lost 0 bases, the J end lost 5 bases, and 13 bases lay between the germline ends. This CDR3 reads CAWSVTSLGTEAFS. The CDR3 bases are TGTGCCTGGAGTGTTACATCCCTGGGTACTGAAGCTTTCTCT.

This clonotype appeared many times. The V gene is TRBV4-1, the J gene TRBJ2-7; weak D call: TRBD2 (6 bases). V lost 0 bases and J 3 bases, leaving 24 bases between the germline ends. This CDR3 spans 19 amino acids. CDR1 is MGHRA and CDR2 is YSYEKL in the germline V gene. DNA for the CDR3: TGCGCCAGCAGCCAAGAAGAAAGGTCCGGCGGAGGGGCTTTCTACGAGCAGTACTTC. Its translation: CASSQEERSGGGAFYEQYF.

There are a few counts of this clonotype. The rearrangement joins TRBV18 to TRBJ2-2; no definite D call. Trimming removed 4 bases from V and 0 bases from J, with 12 bases in between. The CDR3 is 16 residues long. The germline V gene has CDR1 KGHSH and CDR2 LQKENI. The CDR3 is CASSLQSGTNTGELFF. DNA of the CDR3: TGTGCCAGCTCACTCCAATCCGGAACGAACACCGGGGAGCTGTTTTTT.

The chain uses TRBV6-5 and TRBJ1-1, with a weak D call TRBD1 (6 bases). Trimming left V 4 bases short and J 1 base short, with 10 bases between. CDR3 length: 14 residues. In germline, CDR1 is MNHEY, CDR2 SVGAGI. Here the CDR3 reads CASSSQGKNTEAFF. The CDR3 nucleotides read TGTGCCAGCAGTTCACAGGGAAAGAACACTGAAGCTTTCTTT.

V and J are TRBV12-3 or TRBV12-4 and TRBJ2-5; 9 nucleotides align to TRBD2. The CDR3 covers 16 residues. The ends lost 0 bases at V and 5 bases at J; junction bases unmatched: 7. As DNA, the CDR3 is TGTGCCAGCAGTTTAGCGGGCGGGAGGGCCTTGGAGACCCAGTACTTC. Translated: CASSLAGGRALETQYF.

This clonotype was seen at least ten times. The rearrangement uses TRBV24-1 and TRBJ1-2, with a tentative D call TRBD1 (5 bases). Germline CDR1 KGHDR, CDR2 SFDVKD. This CDR3 spans 15 amino acids. The germline V and J ends were trimmed by 5 bases and 3 bases, with 15 bases remaining between them. This CDR3 reads CATSGRFGHYYGYTF. The CDR3 DNA reads as TGTGCCACCAGTGGCCGCTTTGGACATTACTATGGCTACACCTTC.

In this sample, this clonotype turned up many times. The CDR3 sequence is CASSLGRAGDEQYF. CDR3 coding DNA: TGCGCCAGCAGCTTGGGACGGGCGGGGGACGAGCAGTACTTC. This chain uses TRBV5-1 with TRBJ2-7, with 7 bases lining up with TRBD2. CDR3 length: 14 amino acids. Germline loops: CDR1 SGHRS, CDR2 YFSETQ. The V gene end was trimmed by 0 bases and the J gene end by 5 bases; junction bases not matched to a gene: 5.

This clonotype appeared a few times. A much larger clone lies a single base off, so this may be a read error. This chain joins TRBV7-9 and TRBJ2-5; D tentatively fits TRBD1 or TRBD2 (5 bases each). From germline, CDR1 is SEHNR and CDR2 FQNEAQ (reference sequence). The CDR3 runs to 14 residues. The CDR3 DNA reads TGTGTCAGTTCTTTCGAGGGGTTTGAAGAGACCCAGTACTTC. It is translated as CVSSFEGFEETQYF.

This clonotype has ten or more counts. The genes are TRBV6-1 and TRBJ1-2; D remains ambiguous. V was shortened by 6 bases and J by 1 base, with 9 bases between the two germline ends. Looked up from germline, CDR1 is MNHNS and CDR2 is SASEGT. This CDR3 region has 13 residues. The CDR3 region has the DNA TGTGCCAGCAGCCCCACATATAACTATGGCTACACCTTC. The encoded protein is CASSPTYNYGYTF.

This clonotype was seen only a few times. This rearrangement joins TRBV6-2 or TRBV6-3 to TRBJ1-5; perhaps TRBD1 as D (6 bases). The ends were cut back, 4 bases at V and 7 bases at J, with 17 bases in the middle. CDR3 size: 15 residues. Germline assignment: CDR1 MNHEY and CDR2 SVGEGT. CDR3: CASSSGAPRRQPQHF. The CDR3 DNA is TGTGCCAGCAGTTCAGGGGCCCCTAGACGACAGCCCCAGCATTTT.

This clonotype was recorded at least ten times. The chain joins TRBV6-1 to TRBJ2-5; D remains ambiguous. This CDR3 has 14 amino acids. V lost 6 bases to trimming and J lost 4 bases, with 15 bases between them. CDR1 and CDR2 from the germline V gene are MNHNS and SASEGT. The CDR3, as DNA: TGTGCCAGCAGACCTTCAGGTGGAGCAGAGACCCAGTACTTC. It yields the protein CASRPSGGAETQYF.

The rearrangement uses TRBV7-9 and TRBJ2-5; 11 positions match TRBD1. This CDR3 contains 15 residues. J lost 6 bases, V lost 3 bases, and 6 bases had no gene match. The germline gives CDR1 SEHNR, CDR2 FQNEAQ (reference sequence). The CDR3 reads CASSFGQGAGKTQYF. The CDR3 nucleotides are TGTGCCAGCAGCTTCGGACAGGGGGCAGGGAAGACCCAGTACTTC. The full variable domain, its missing parts supplied by reference TRBV7-9 and TRBJ2-5, is DTGVSQNPRHKITKRGQNVTFRCDPISEHNRLYWYRQTLGQGPEFLTYFQNEAQLEKSRLLSDRFSAERPKGSFSTLEIQRTEQGDSAMYLCASSFGQGAGKTQYFGPGTRLLVL.

This clonotype was seen only a few times. This chain links TRBV6-1 with TRBJ1-1; D is unclear. The CDR3 runs to 13 residues. V was clipped by 5 bases and J by 1 base, with 8 bases between them. CDR1 and CDR2 (germline): MNHNS, SASEGT. This CDR3 is CASSRRRNTEAFF. DNA of the CDR3: TGTGCCAGCAGTCGTCGTCGGAACACTGAAGCTTTCTTT.

This clonotype was seen ten or more times. In DNA, the CDR3 is TGTGCCAGCAGTTTCGGGACCCCTGGGACCCAGTACTTC. Amino acids: CASSFGTPGTQYF. The chain carries TRBV12-3 or TRBV12-4 and TRBJ2-5; tentatively, D is TRBD1 or TRBD2 (5 bases each). V was pared by 3 bases and J by 7 bases, with 12 bases between. This CDR3 comprises 13 residues.

This clonotype has a count of ten or more. The chain recombines TRBV9 with TRBJ2-5, with 7 nucleotides matching TRBD2. Germline assignment: CDR1 SGDLS and CDR2 YYNGEE. Losses at the gene ends were 4 bases for V and 5 bases for J; bases not matched to a gene: 8. CDR3 length: 14 amino acids. Here the CDR3 reads CASSSGGGRETQYF. The CDR3 nucleotides read TGTGCCAGCAGCTCAGGCGGGGGACGGGAGACCCAGTACTTC.

This clonotype was recorded at least ten times. CDR3 protein: CASSPGLAAASYEQYF. The CDR3, as DNA: TGTGCCAGCAGCCCCGGTCTAGCGGCTGCCTCCTACGAGCAGTACTTC. V is TRBV7-8 and J is TRBJ2-7; 7 bases agree with TRBD2. V shed 5 bases, J shed 0 bases, and the junction held 10 bases outside the gene matches. CDR3 size: 16 residues. Germline V gene sequence: CDR1 SGHVS, CDR2 FQNEAQ.